The entry that follows covers one T cell receptor (beta chain) sequence. As yet, its antigen is unknown. A NOSPECS grade of at least 4, a Clinical Activity Score of at least 3 and duration under 3 months were recorded in ophthalmopathy patients. From RNA transcripts, TCR beta CDR3 regions were amplified. The study used the HTBI primer set for a first-round RT-PCR of the TCR CDR3. TCRdb re-derived calls from the multiplex PCR reads in MiXCR, one entry per CDR3 protein. The sample lists under 350,000 distinct CDR3 sequences, around 15% seen once, with approximately 35% in the top ten. This sample stems from a study of T cells in Graves' hyperthyroidism and ophthalmopathy. Overall study results and limits: Most thyroid clonotypes expanded above 0.001 appeared in blood too.

CDR1 SGHDT and CDR2 YYEEEE come from the germline V gene. This CDR3 region has 16 residues. The junction had 7 bases not matched to a gene; V was cut back by 4 bases and J by 4 bases. The receptor was derived from a woman in her thirties or forties with Graves' ophthalmopathy. This chain links TRBV5-6 with TRBJ2-1, with 11 bases lining up with TRBD1. The sequencing input was blood. The CDR3 nucleotides are TGTGCCAGCAGCCCCCTGGGACAGGGGGTTTACAATGAGCAGTTCTTC. It encodes CASSPLGQGVYNEQFF.